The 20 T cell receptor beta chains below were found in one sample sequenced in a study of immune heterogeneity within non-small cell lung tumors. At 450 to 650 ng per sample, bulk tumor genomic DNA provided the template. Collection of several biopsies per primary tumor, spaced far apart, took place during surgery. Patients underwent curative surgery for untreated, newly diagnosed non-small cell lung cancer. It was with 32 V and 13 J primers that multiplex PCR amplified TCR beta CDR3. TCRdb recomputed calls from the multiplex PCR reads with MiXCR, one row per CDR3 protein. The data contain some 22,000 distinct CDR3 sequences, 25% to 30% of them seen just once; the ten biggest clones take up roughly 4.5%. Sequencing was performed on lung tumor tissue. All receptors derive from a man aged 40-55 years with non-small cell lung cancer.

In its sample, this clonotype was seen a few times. The DNA of the CDR3 is TGTGCCAGCAGGGACAGAACAGGGCAAGAAAAACTGTTTTTT. As protein: CASRDRTGQEKLFF. The rearrangement links TRBV2 to TRBJ1-4, with D perhaps matching TRBD1 (6 bases). V was pared by 6 bases and J by 8 bases, with 16 bases between. The CDR3 contains 14 residues. Germline V gene lookup returns CDR1 SNHLY and CDR2 FYNNEI.

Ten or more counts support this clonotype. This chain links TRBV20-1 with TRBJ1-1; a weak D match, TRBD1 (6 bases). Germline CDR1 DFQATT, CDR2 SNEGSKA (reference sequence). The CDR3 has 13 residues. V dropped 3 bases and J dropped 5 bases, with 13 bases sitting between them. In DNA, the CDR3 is TGCAGTGCTAGTTTCAGGGGTGGAACTGAAGCTTTCTTT. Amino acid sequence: CSASFRGGTEAFF.

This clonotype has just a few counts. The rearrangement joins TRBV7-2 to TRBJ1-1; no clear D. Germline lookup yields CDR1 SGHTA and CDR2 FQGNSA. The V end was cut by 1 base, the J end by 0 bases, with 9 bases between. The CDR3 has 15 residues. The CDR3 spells CASSLVGNMNTEAFF. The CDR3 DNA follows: TGTGCCAGCAGCTTAGTTGGGAATATGAACACTGAAGCTTTCTTT.

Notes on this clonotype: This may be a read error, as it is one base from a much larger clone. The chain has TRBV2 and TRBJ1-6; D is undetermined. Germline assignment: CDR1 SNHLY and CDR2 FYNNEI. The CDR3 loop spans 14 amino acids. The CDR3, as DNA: TGTGCCAGCACCTGGGGAGGGCGAGGATCACCCCTCAACTTT. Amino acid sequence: CASTWGGRGSPLNF.

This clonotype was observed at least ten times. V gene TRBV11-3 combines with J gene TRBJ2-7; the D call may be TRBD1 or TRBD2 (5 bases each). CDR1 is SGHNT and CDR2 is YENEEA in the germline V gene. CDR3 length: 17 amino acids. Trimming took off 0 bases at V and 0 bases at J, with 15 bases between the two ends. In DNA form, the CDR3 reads TGTGCCAGCAGCTTAGATCGTCGACAGACTAACTCCTACGAGCAGTACTTC. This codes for CASSLDRRQTNSYEQYF.

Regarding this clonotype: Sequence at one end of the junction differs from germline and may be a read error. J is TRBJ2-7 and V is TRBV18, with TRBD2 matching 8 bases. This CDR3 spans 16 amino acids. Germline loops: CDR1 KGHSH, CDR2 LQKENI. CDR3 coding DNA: TGTGTCAGCTCACGAGACCCCCCGGGAGGGAACGGCGAGCAGTACTTC. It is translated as CVSSRDPPGGNGEQYF.

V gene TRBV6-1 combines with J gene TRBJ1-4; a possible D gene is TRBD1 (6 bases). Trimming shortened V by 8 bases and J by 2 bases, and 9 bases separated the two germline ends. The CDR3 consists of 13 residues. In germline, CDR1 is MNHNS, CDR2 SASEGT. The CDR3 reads CASQQGTNEKLFF. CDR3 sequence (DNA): TGTGCCAGCCAACAGGGCACTAATGAAAAACTGTTTTTT.

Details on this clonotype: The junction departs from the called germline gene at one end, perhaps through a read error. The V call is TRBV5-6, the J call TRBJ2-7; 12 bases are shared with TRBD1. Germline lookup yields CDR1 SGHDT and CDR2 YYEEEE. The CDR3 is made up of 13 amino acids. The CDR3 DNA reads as TGTTCCAGCAGCTTGGGGACAGGGGGCCGGCAGTACTTC. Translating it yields CSSSLGTGGRQYF.

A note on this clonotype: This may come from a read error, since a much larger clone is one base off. In DNA, the CDR3 is TGCAGCGTTGAGGTCAATAGCATCTCCTACGAGCAGTACTTC. Amino acids: CSVEVNSISYEQYF. The chain is built from TRBV29-1 and TRBJ2-7; D remains unclear. The CDR3 extends over 14 amino acids. V was cut by 3 bases and J by 0 bases, with 12 bases left in between. Germline CDR1 reads SQVTM; CDR2 reads ANQGSEA.

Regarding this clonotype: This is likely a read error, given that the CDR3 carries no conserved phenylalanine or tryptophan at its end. The CDR3 here is CAWSPTGGQETQYL. In nucleotides, the CDR3 is TGTGCCTGGAGTCCAACAGGGGGTCAAGAAACCCAGTACTTG. The J gene is TRBJ2-5, the V gene TRBV30; the match to TRBD1 covers 8 bases. Germline CDR1 is GTSNPN and CDR2 is SVGIG (reference sequence). This CDR3 has 14 residues.

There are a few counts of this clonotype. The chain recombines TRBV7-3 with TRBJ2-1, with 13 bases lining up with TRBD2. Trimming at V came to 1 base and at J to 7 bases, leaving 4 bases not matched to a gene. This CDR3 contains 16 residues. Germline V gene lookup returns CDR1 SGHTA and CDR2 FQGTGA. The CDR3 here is CASSLNGLAGVNEQFF. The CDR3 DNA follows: TGTGCCAGCAGCTTAAACGGACTAGCGGGAGTAAATGAGCAGTTCTTC.

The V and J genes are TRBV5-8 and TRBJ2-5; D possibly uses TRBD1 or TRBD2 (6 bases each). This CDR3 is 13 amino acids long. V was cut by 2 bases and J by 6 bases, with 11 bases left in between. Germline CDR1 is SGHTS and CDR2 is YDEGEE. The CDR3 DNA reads TGTGCCAGCAGCTTTACAGGGAGGAAGACCCAGTACTTC. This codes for CASSFTGRKTQYF. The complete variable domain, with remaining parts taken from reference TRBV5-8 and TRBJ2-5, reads EAGVTQSPTHLIKTRGQQATLRCSPISGHTSVYWYQQALGLGLQFLLWYDEGEERNRGNFPPRFSGRQFPNYSSELNVNALELEDSALYLCASSFTGRKTQYFGPGTRLLVL.

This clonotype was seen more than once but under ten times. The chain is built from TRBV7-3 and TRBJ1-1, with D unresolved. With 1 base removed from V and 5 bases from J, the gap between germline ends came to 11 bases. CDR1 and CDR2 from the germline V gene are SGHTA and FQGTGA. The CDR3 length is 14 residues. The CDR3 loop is CASSLREGVTEAFF. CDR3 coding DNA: TGTGCCAGCAGCTTAAGGGAGGGTGTTACTGAAGCTTTCTTT.

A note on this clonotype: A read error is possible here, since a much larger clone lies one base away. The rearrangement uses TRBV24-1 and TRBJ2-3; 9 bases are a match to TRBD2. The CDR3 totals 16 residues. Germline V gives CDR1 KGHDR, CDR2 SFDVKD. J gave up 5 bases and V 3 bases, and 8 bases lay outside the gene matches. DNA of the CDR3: TGTGCCACCAGTGATGCCCAGCGGGAGGACATAGATACGCAGTATTTT. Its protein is CATSDAQREDIDTQYF.

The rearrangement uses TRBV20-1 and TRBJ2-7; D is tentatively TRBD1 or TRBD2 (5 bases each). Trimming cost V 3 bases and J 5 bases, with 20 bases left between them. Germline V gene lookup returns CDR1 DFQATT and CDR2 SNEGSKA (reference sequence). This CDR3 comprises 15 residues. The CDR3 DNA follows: TGCAGTGCTAGCGTTTCTGTGAGGGGATTTGACGAGCAGTACTTC. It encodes CSASVSVRGFDEQYF.

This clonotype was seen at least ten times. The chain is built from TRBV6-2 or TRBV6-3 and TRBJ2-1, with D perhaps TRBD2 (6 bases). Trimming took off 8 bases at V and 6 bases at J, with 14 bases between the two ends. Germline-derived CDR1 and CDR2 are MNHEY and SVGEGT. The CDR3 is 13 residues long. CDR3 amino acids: CASWLAPGNEQFF. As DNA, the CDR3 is TGTGCCAGCTGGCTAGCGCCCGGCAATGAGCAGTTCTTC.

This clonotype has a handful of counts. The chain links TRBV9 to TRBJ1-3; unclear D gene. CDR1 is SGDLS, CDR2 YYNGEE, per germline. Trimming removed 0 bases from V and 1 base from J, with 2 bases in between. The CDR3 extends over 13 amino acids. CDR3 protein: CASSVGSGNTIYF. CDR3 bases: TGTGCCAGCAGCGTAGGATCTGGAAACACCATATATTTT.

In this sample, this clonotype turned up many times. The CDR3 DNA reads TGCAGTGCTTTGACGGGACAGACGTACCAAGAGACCCAGTACTTC. This translates into CSALTGQTYQETQYF. The rearrangement joins TRBV20-1 to TRBJ2-5; TRBD1 agrees at 7 bases. The V and J ends lost 5 bases and 0 bases, in that order; junction bases with no gene match: 9. This CDR3 is 15 amino acids long. Germline assignment: CDR1 DFQATT and CDR2 SNEGSKA (reference sequence).

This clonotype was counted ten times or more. The CDR3 coding sequence is TGCAGTGCTGGACAGAACAATGATAAGCAGTTCTTC. It yields the protein CSAGQNNDKQFF. V and J are TRBV20-1 and TRBJ2-1; D perhaps matches TRBD1 (6 bases). CDR1 is DFQATT, CDR2 SNEGSKA, per germline (reference sequence). CDR3 length: 12 amino acids. V lost 5 bases, J lost 11 bases, and 16 bases lay in between.

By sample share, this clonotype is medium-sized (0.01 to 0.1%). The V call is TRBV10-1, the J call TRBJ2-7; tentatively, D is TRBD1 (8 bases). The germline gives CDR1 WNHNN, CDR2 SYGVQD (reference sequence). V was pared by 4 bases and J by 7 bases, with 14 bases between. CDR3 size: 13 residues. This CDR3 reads CASSVYRGGEQYF. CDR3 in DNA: TGCGCCAGCAGTGTCTACAGGGGGGGAGAGCAGTACTTC.